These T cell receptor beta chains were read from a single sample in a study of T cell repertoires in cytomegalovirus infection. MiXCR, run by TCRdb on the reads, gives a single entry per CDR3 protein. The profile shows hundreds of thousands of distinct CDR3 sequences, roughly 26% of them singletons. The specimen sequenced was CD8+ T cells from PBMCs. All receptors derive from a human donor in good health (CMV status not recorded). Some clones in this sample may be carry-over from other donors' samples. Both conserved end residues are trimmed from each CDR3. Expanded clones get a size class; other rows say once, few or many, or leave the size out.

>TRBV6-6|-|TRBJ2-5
ASSYPLTFPETQY
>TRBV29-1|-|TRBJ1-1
SGAPWDTEAF
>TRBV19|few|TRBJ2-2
ASRYRNTGELF
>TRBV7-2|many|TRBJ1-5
ASSSRGGNQPQH
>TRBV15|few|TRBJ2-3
ATGSTDTQY
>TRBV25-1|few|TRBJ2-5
ASRVSETQY
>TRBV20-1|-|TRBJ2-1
SASEPGLAGSSYNEQF
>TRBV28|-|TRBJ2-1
ASSPPWDIYNEQF
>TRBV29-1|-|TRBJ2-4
SVFKNIQY
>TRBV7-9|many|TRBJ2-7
ASSFPRGGRSYEQY
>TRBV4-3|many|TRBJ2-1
ASSQESGGGLNNEQF
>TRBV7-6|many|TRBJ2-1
ASSLGLTATEQF
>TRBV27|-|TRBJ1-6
ASSLTRSSPLH
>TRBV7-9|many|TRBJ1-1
ASSGDVSSTNTEAF
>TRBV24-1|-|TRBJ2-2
ATSDPLEQPNTGELF
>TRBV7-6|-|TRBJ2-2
ASSAPLGTGELF
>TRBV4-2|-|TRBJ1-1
ASSHTGTYITEAF
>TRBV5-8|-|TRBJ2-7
ASTFTGGSVYEQY
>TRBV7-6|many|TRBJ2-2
ASSLVFPGELF
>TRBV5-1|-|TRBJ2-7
ASSLTPWAPGTYEQY
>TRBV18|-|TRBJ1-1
ASSPPYGYEAF
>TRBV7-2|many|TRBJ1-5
ASSLVRGHLGPQH
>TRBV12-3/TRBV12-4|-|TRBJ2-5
ASSPPTSGGETQY
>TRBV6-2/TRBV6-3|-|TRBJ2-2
ASSYRPASTGELF
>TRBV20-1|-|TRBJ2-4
SARDDRGIAKNIQY
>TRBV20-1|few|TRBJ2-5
SARDTRYRVQETQY